The clone carrying this T cell receptor beta chain was recorded only once. The data stem from a study of blood T cell repertoires in COVID-19. At the level of the study: PBMCs, B-cell-depleted T cells, or T cells were the source of the cDNA or gDNA that made up the material.

The germline V and J ends were trimmed by 2 bases and 0 bases, with 17 bases remaining between them. This CDR3 is 18 amino acids long. Looked up from germline, CDR1 is MGHRA and CDR2 is YSYEKL. Profiled with immunoSEQ multiplex PCR; TCRdb holds only in-frame clones, not every one. In the table there are approximately 71,000 clones, just over 85% of which are singletons. The chain carries TRBV4-1 and TRBJ2-1; D not certain. The sequence came from a man in his fifties or sixties with acute or convalescent COVID-19. The sample taken for sequencing was peripheral blood. The CDR3 DNA reads as TGCGCCAGCAGCCAAACCCTTTTTGACTCGAACTCCTACAATGAGCAGTTCTTC. As protein: CASSQTLFDSNSYNEQFF.